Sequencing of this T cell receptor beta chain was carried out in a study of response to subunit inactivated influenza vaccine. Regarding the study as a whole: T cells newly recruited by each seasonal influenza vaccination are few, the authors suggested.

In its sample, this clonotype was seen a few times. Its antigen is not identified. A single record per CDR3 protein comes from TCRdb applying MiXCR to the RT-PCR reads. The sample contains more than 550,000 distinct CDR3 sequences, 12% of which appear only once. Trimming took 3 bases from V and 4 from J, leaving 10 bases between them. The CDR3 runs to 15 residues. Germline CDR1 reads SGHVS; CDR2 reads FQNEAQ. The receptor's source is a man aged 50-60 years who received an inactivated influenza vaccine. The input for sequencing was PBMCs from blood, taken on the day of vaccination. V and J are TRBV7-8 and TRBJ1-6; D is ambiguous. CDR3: CASSFTDGYNSPLHF. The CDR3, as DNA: TGTGCCAGCAGCTTCACGGACGGATATAATTCACCCCTCCACTTT.